What follows is one T cell receptor (beta chain) and its context. As yet, its antigen is unknown. The sample belongs to a study of T cell responses to AZD1222 COVID-19 vaccine. Overall study findings and caveats: Regions 160-218 and 743-854 held dominance among vaccine-associated CD4 TCRs, which spanned spike. Among AZD1222 vaccinees, only six were seropositive at baseline.

CDR3 length: 17 amino acids. Germline trimming cut 0 bases from V and 2 bases from J; bases unmatched to any gene: 9. Per the germline V gene, CDR1 is WNHNN and CDR2 is SYGVQD (reference sequence). Here immunoSEQ multiplex PCR was the method, and the copy in TCRdb shows in-frame clones only, minus some. The sample includes over 70,000 clones, 85% of them seen just once. This chain joins TRBV10-1 and TRBJ1-2, with 7 bases fitting TRBD1. This TCR was recovered from an adult in good health. Material: peripheral blood, obtained on day 0 of AZD1222 vaccination. DNA for the CDR3: TGCGCCAGCAGTGAGTCGACTGGCGTGGGACAGAACTATGGCTACACCTTC. This codes for CASSESTGVGQNYGYTF.